Sequencing of this TCR beta chain was carried out in a study of molecular identifiers for immune sequencing clone quantification. Study overall: The replicates split RNA from roughly 20,000 or 100,000 naive CD8 cells five ways and sequenced four.

Via MiXCR, TCRdb re-called the PCR reads, giving one row per CDR3 protein. Of over 600,000 distinct CDR3 sequences listed, just under 20% are singletons. Notes on the study in general: Jurkat TCR RNA spiked in from one cell reportedly remained identifiable amid about a million naive cells. The study found clones above 20 RNA copies held over 99% of effector molecules and under 1% in naive cells.

In its sample, this clonotype was seen many times. Its antigen is currently unknown. When naive CD8 T cells were sorted, they were gated as CD8+CD4-CCR7+CD45RA+. Germline V gives CDR1 MNHEY, CDR2 SVGEGT. The V gene lost 2 bases and the J gene lost 0 bases, with 16 bases spanning the gap. The CDR3 is 17 amino acids. The rearrangement joins TRBV6-2 or TRBV6-3 to TRBJ1-1; the D is unclear. The sequence was obtained from a human donor in good health. Some libraries in this study had Jurkat cell RNA spiked in. Specimen: naive CD8+ T cells from blood, with Jurkat cell RNA spiked in. The sample's subset: FACS-sorted CD8+CD4-CCR7+CD45RA+ naive T cells. CDR3 amino acids: CASSYGEDSSMNTEAFF. In nucleotides, the CDR3 is TGTGCCAGCAGTTACGGTGAGGATTCAAGCATGAACACTGAAGCTTTCTTT.